This entry is about one T cell receptor (beta chain). Its antigen is not identified. This specimen comes from a study of T cell responses to AZD1222 COVID-19 vaccine. Overall study: Second doses that came at about 4 or about 12 weeks were put together. Study results and caveats: Spike-specific TCR breadth and depth went up after people got two AZD1222 doses. Without day 14 samples, only post-peak T cell repertoires were studied. Clonal diversity may have been underestimated, and the donors were mostly white British, with more females than males.

The length of the CDR3 is 13 residues. Germline lookup yields CDR1 SEHNR and CDR2 FQNEAQ (reference sequence). The V and J ends lost 3 bases and 14 bases, in that order; junction bases with no gene match: 9. Clones were read by immunoSEQ multiplex PCR, and TCRdb kept only the in-frame ones, dropping some. This sample has about 120,000 clones, with around 86% found just once. The specimen comprised peripheral blood, sampled on day 0 of AZD1222 vaccination. The receptor was isolated from an adult in good health. This chain connects TRBV7-9 to TRBJ2-1; TRBD2 aligns across 8 bases. CDR3 bases: TGTGCCAGCAGCTTTCGGGGGGGCGAAAGGAAGTTCTTC. It codes for CASSFRGGERKFF. Based on the CDR3 plus reference TRBV7-9 and TRBJ2-1, the full variable domain is DTGVSQNPRHKITKRGQNVTFRCDPISEHNRLYWYRQTLGQGPEFLTYFQNEAQLEKSRLLSDRFSAERPKGSFSTLEIQRTEQGDSAMYLCASSFRGGERKFFGPGTRLTVL.